One sample yielded the 25 T cell receptor beta chains listed below, sequenced in a study of CD8 T cells in ankylosing spondylitis (dated by TCRdb to 2017 to 2019). Antigens of these TCRs are unknown. Receptor amplification or capture employed 5' RACE. Sequenced using an Illumina HiSeq 2500. TCRdb's own reprocessing of the public reads used fastp at Q25 and MiXCR and kept productive beta chains. Every entry covers one CDR3 protein and lists the most common genes and DNA from its rows. The sample table shows about 220,000 distinct CDR3 sequences, and approximately 16% are seen once. Of the sample, about 42% is held by the ten largest clones. What the authors observed across the whole study: A TCR beta motif of 8 or 9 highly homologous amino acid variants appeared characteristic of blood from ankylosing spondylitis patients.

The specimen sequenced was blood, either unsorted or a sorted T cell fraction (not recorded which). The receptor source for this set is a male donor with ankylosing spondylitis.

The chain couples TRBV20-1 to TRBJ1-2; tentatively, D is TRBD1 (6 bases). The CDR3 contains 15 residues. V dropped 5 bases and J dropped 4 bases, with 20 bases sitting between them. The V gene's germline CDR1 is DFQATT and CDR2 SNEGSKA (reference sequence). As DNA, the CDR3 is TGCAGTGCTTGGGAAGGCCTTTTGGGGGCCTATGGCTACACCTTC. Encoded protein: CSAWEGLLGAYGYTF.

The chain employs TRBV4-1 and TRBJ2-5, with a weak D call TRBD1 (5 bases). CDR1 is MGHRA, CDR2 YSYEKL, per germline. This CDR3 has 19 residues. The V end was cut by 4 bases, the J end by 2 bases, with 26 bases between. The CDR3 sequence: CASSRGPTQGFRGQETQYF. CDR3 sequence (DNA): TGCGCCAGCAGCCGCGGACCCACGCAGGGCTTCCGAGGACAAGAGACCCAGTACTTC.

This clonotype appeared a few times. The rearrangement joins TRBV12-3 or TRBV12-4 to TRBJ2-7, with D possibly called TRBD1 or TRBD2 (5 bases each). V was cut by 6 bases and J by 2 bases, with 23 bases left in between. The length of the CDR3 is 17 residues. In DNA form, the CDR3 reads TGTGCCAGCAGCCCCTATCGGGACCTATCTAATCCCTACGAGCAGTACTTC. Translation gives CASSPYRDLSNPYEQYF.

In its sample, this clonotype was seen a few times. The chain combines TRBV13 with TRBJ2-3; D is ambiguous. There are 14 residues in the CDR3. The V end was cut by 5 bases, the J end by 0 bases, with 9 bases between. The germline V gene encodes CDR1 PRHDT and CDR2 FYEKMQ (reference sequence). CDR3 residues: CASSLRLSTDTQYF. The CDR3 region has the DNA TGTGCCAGCAGCCTCCGTCTTAGCACAGATACGCAGTATTTT.

This clonotype was seen a handful of times. V and J are TRBV29-1 and TRBJ1-3; TRBD1 might be the D (5 bases). The CDR3 covers 15 residues. CDR1 and CDR2 from the germline V gene are SQVTM and ANQGSEA. V gave up 0 bases and J gave up 5 bases, with 14 bases separating them. The CDR3 sequence: CSVEDPQGTRNTIYF. The CDR3 bases are TGCAGCGTTGAAGATCCCCAGGGAACCAGAAACACCATATATTTT.

This chain uses TRBV12-3 or TRBV12-4 with TRBJ1-1, with D unclear. The CDR3 spans 14 residues. V shed 5 bases and J shed 0 bases, with 10 bases lying between them. The CDR3 loop reads CASSEVELNTEAFF. CDR3 DNA: TGTGCCAGCAGTGAGGTGGAGTTGAACACTGAAGCTTTCTTT.

This clonotype was observed a handful of times. The V and J genes are TRBV20-1 and TRBJ1-4, with 7 bases identical to TRBD1. CDR1 and CDR2 (germline): DFQATT, SNEGSKA (reference sequence). J was trimmed by 2 bases and V by 6 bases; bases with no gene match: 6. The CDR3 spans 14 residues. The CDR3 coding sequence is TGCAGTGCCGGACAGGCATCGACTAATGAAAAACTGTTTTTT. This encodes CSAGQASTNEKLFF.

This clonotype was picked up a small number of times. The chain couples TRBV29-1 to TRBJ1-2; D is unresolved. Germline CDR1 is SQVTM and CDR2 is ANQGSEA. The V end was cut by 1 base, the J end by 4 bases, with 16 bases between. The CDR3 contains 15 residues. CDR3 sequence reads: CSVEGPDSAGYGYTF. DNA for the CDR3: TGCAGCGTTGAAGGCCCAGACTCGGCGGGCTATGGCTACACCTTC.

This clonotype was seen ten or more times. This chain uses TRBV11-2 with TRBJ2-7, with 9 positions matching TRBD1. The CDR3 totals 14 residues. The germline V gene encodes CDR1 SGHAT and CDR2 FQNNGV. Germline trimming cut 1 base from V and 7 bases from J; bases unmatched to any gene: 5. CDR3 nucleotide sequence: TGTGCCAGCAGCTTAGGGGACAGGGCGGGGGAGCAGTACTTC. Amino acid sequence: CASSLGDRAGEQYF.

This clonotype has more than one count but fewer than ten. The rearrangement uses TRBV4-1 and TRBJ2-7; D may be TRBD2 (5 bases). V shed 0 bases and J shed 5 bases, with 8 bases lying between them. The length of the CDR3 is 13 residues. Germline V gene lookup returns CDR1 MGHRA and CDR2 YSYEKL. The chain's CDR3 is CASSQELGDEQYF. CDR3 DNA: TGCGCCAGCAGCCAAGAACTAGGAGACGAGCAGTACTTC.

This clonotype was counted between two and nine times. DNA for the CDR3: TGTGCCAGCAGTTCAGCAAGACAGGGACCATCCTACGAGCAGTACTTC. As protein: CASSSARQGPSYEQYF. V usage is TRBV28 and J usage is TRBJ2-7, with 7 positions matching TRBD1. This CDR3 has 16 amino acids. The V and J ends lost 4 bases and 1 base, in that order; junction bases with no gene match: 10. Looked up from germline, CDR1 is MDHEN and CDR2 is SYDVKM.

V usage is TRBV19 and J usage is TRBJ2-7; 8 nucleotides agree with TRBD2. Germline values: CDR1 LNHDA, CDR2 SQIVND (reference sequence). CDR3 size: 16 residues. J gave up 0 bases and V 5 bases, and 9 bases lay outside the gene matches. CDR3 sequence reads: CASSAGGGRVSYEQYF. CDR3 bases: TGTGCCAGTAGTGCCGGGGGGGGACGCGTCTCCTACGAGCAGTACTTC.

This clonotype appeared a few times. This rearrangement joins TRBV10-3 to TRBJ2-3; D remains ambiguous. This CDR3 contains 13 residues. V dropped 1 base and J dropped 4 bases, with 6 bases sitting between them. Looked up from germline, CDR1 is ENHRY and CDR2 is SYGVKD. CDR3 protein: CAISEFSSDTQYF. The CDR3 bases are TGTGCCATCAGTGAGTTTAGCTCAGATACGCAGTATTTT.

The gene calls are TRBV4-1 and TRBJ1-1; unclear D gene. Germline CDR1 MGHRA, CDR2 YSYEKL. Trimming cost V 2 bases and J 0 bases, with 16 bases left between them. The CDR3 totals 17 residues. The CDR3 spells CASSQPLAAQLNTEAFF. The CDR3 nucleotides read TGCGCCAGCAGCCAACCCCTGGCGGCACAGTTGAACACTGAAGCTTTCTTT.

The chain uses TRBV5-1 and TRBJ2-2; D might be TRBD1 (6 bases). CDR3 length: 15 amino acids. Looked up from germline, CDR1 is SGHRS and CDR2 is YFSETQ. V lost 1 base and J lost 3, with 10 bases in between. In nucleotides, the CDR3 is TGCGCCAGCAGCTTGAGTCAGGGGTACACCGGGGAGCTGTTTTTT. Translating it yields CASSLSQGYTGELFF.

The chain recombines TRBV29-1 with TRBJ1-1; TRBD1 matches 7 bases. J gave up 5 bases and V 6 bases, and 3 bases lay outside the gene matches. The CDR3 runs to 11 residues. The V gene's germline CDR1 is SQVTM and CDR2 ANQGSEA. As DNA, the CDR3 is TGCAGCGTGGGACAGCCGACTGAAGCTTTCTTT. The encoded protein is CSVGQPTEAFF.

The CDR3 nucleotides are TGTGCCAGCAGCTTATCCGAGACAGATACGCAGTATTTT. Its protein is CASSLSETDTQYF. J is TRBJ2-3 and V is TRBV7-9; D is ambiguous. CDR1 is SEHNR, CDR2 FQNEAQ, per germline (reference sequence). V lost 2 bases and J 3 bases, leaving 6 bases between the germline ends. This CDR3 has 13 amino acids.

The rearrangement joins TRBV5-1 to TRBJ2-1; D unresolved. CDR3 size: 15 residues. The V and J ends lost 0 bases and 2 bases respectively, with 9 bases between them. Germline values: CDR1 SGHRS, CDR2 YFSETQ. CDR3 DNA sequence: TGCGCCAGCAGCTTGGTAGAGCGTCCCTACAATGAGCAGTTCTTC. It is translated as CASSLVERPYNEQFF.

The chain carries TRBV7-9 and TRBJ2-1; tentative D call: TRBD2 (6 bases). Germline values: CDR1 SEHNR, CDR2 FQNEAQ (reference sequence). The CDR3 length is 16 residues. Trimming shortened V by 6 bases and J by 8 bases, and 23 bases separated the two germline ends. As DNA, the CDR3 is TGTGCCAGCAGTCACACCGGGACTCCCGATGGCGATGAGCAGTTCTTC. Amino acids: CASSHTGTPDGDEQFF.

As to this clonotype: One junction end disagrees with the germline gene, perhaps due to a read error. This sequence joins TRBV11-2 and TRBJ2-1; D ambiguous. Germline CDR1 SGHAT, CDR2 FQNNGV. The CDR3 spans 12 residues. CDR3 in DNA: TGTGCCAGCAGCTTAGACTACAGTGAGCAGTTCTTC. Translating it yields CASSLDYSEQFF.

The rearrangement joins TRBV7-6 to TRBJ2-7; 11 bases are a match to TRBD1. Germline V gene data show CDR1 as SGHVS and CDR2 as FNYEAQ. The CDR3 sequence is 14 residues long. V trimming: 4 bases; J trimming: 6 bases; junction bases outside the gene matches: 5. The CDR3 here is CASSSRTGGSEQYF. The CDR3 nucleotides read TGTGCCAGCAGCTCCCGGACAGGGGGCTCCGAGCAGTACTTC.

This clonotype has just a few counts. The rearrangement uses TRBV25-1 and TRBJ2-1, with 12 bases fitting TRBD2. There are 16 residues in the CDR3. Trimming took 4 bases from V and 5 from J; bases not matched to a gene: 6. Germline V gene lookup returns CDR1 MGHDK and CDR2 SYGVNS. The CDR3, as DNA: TGTGCCAGCAGTGGACCGACTAGCGGGAGCGACAATGAGCAGTTCTTC. Translation: CASSGPTSGSDNEQFF.

This clonotype was recorded at least ten times. The chain couples TRBV10-3 to TRBJ1-1; weak D call: TRBD1 (6 bases). Germline CDR1 and CDR2: ENHRY and SYGVKD. The V end lost 0 bases, the J end lost 8 bases, and 16 bases lay between the germline ends. This CDR3 has 15 amino acids. The CDR3 bases are TGTGCCATCAGTGAGTCGACTCAGGGGATCTCCGAAGCTTTCTTT. It codes for CAISESTQGISEAFF.

This clonotype has more than one count but fewer than ten. The chain combines TRBV14 with TRBJ1-1; D is ambiguous. Per the germline V gene, CDR1 is SGHDN and CDR2 is FVKESK. Trimming removed 1 base from V and 5 bases from J, with 8 bases in between. This CDR3 has 13 residues. The CDR3 coding sequence is TGTGCCAGCAGCCAAGGATATGGGACTGAAGCTTTCTTT. Translated, it gives CASSQGYGTEAFF.

This chain connects TRBV25-1 to TRBJ1-4; D uncertain. The length of the CDR3 is 9 residues. Germline-derived CDR1 and CDR2 are MGHDK and SYGVNS. V was pared by 9 bases and J by 13 bases, with 9 bases between. CDR3 nucleotides: TGTGCCAGTCATAAAAGACTGTTTTTT. It specifies CASHKRLFF.